What follows are 29 T cell receptor beta chains derived from one specimen sequenced in a study of T cell clonality in common variable immunodeficiency. Here immunoSEQ multiplex PCR was the method, and the copy in TCRdb shows in-frame clones only, minus some. The sample shows about 52,000 clones, none of them appearing just once. Sequencing was performed on peripheral blood mononuclear cells. These receptors came from a person aged 18-70 years in good health.

There are a few counts of this clone. The read halts 3 residues ahead of the CDR3 end, with the missing end drawn from the germline J gene. V gene TRBV19 combines with J gene TRBJ2-1; the match to TRBD2 covers 10 bases. The CDR3 consists of 15 residues. From germline, CDR1 is LNHDA and CDR2 SQIVND (reference sequence). The junction had 10 bases not matched to a gene; V was cut back by 5 bases and J by 9 bases. This chain's CDR3 is CASSAKPGLAFEQFF. CDR3 DNA, as far as it was read: TGTGCCAGTAGTGCCAAACCGGGACTAGCGTTTGAG.

This clone was counted at least ten times. The DNA read from the CDR3 is TGTGCCATCAGTGCATCCACTTCGGGACAGGCCTACGAG. Translating it yields CAISASTSGQAYE. The whole CDR3 protein reads CAISASTSGQAYEQYF. V is TRBV10-3 and J is TRBJ2-7, with 8 bases identical to TRBD1. The read ends 3 residues shy of where the CDR3 ends; the end is completed using the germline J gene. Losses at the gene ends were 4 bases for V and 2 bases for J; bases not matched to a gene: 10. The germline gives CDR1 ENHRY, CDR2 SYGVKD. CDR3 length: 16 amino acids.

At least ten counts were recorded for this clone. The read halts 3 residues ahead of the CDR3 end, with the missing end drawn from the germline J gene. This chain uses TRBV18 with TRBJ1-4, with TRBD1 identical over 9 bases. Per germline, CDR1 KGHSH and CDR2 LQKENI. The CDR3 runs to 15 residues. Trimming took 3 bases from V and 7 from J; bases not matched to a gene: 6. CDR3 DNA (partial): TGTGCCAGCTCACCCCGGACAGGGGAGGTTGAAAAA. Residues: CASSPRTGEVEK. The entire CDR3 protein reads CASSPRTGEVEKLFF.

This clone has ten or more counts. Read sequence stops 3 residues before the CDR3 end, and the germline J gene provides the missing end. V gene TRBV13 combines with J gene TRBJ1-5; D is unclear. The CDR3 spans 14 residues. Per the germline V gene, CDR1 is PRHDT and CDR2 is FYEKMQ (reference sequence). The ends were cut back, 0 bases at V and 4 bases at J, with 7 bases in the middle. CDR3 loop: CASSLGQGNQPQHF. The CDR3 DNA, read in part, is TGTGCCAGCAGCTTAGGCCAAGGGAATCAGCCC.

This clone was seen ten or more times. Read sequence stops 3 residues before the CDR3 end, and the germline J gene provides the missing end. The chain links TRBV4-2 to TRBJ2-1; TRBD1 might be the D (6 bases). In germline, CDR1 is LGHNA, CDR2 YNFKEQ. This CDR3 is 19 amino acids long. The germline V and J ends were trimmed by 2 bases and 1 base, with 21 bases remaining between them. This CDR3 reads CASSQPGQGMPASYNEQFF. CDR3 DNA (partial): TGTGCCAGCAGCCAACCGGGGCAGGGGATGCCGGCGTCCTACAATGAG.

In its sample, this clone was seen many times. The CDR3 reads CASSFLRGGNEQFF. The covered CDR3 bases are TGTGCCAGCAGTTTCCTGCGGGGGGGCAATGAG. V is TRBV28 and J is TRBJ2-1; 9 positions match TRBD2. The read terminates 3 residues before the CDR3 end, so the remaining end is supplied by the germline J gene. The V segment lost 3 bases and the J segment 6 bases; nucleotides outside the gene matches: 3. CDR3 length: 14 amino acids. Per the germline V gene, CDR1 is MDHEN and CDR2 is SYDVKM.

There are many counts of this clone. With the read ending 3 residues before the CDR3 end, the germline J gene is used to fill in that end. The chain uses TRBV30 and TRBJ1-1; D unclear. V was pared by 0 bases and J by 3 bases, with 11 bases between. Germline V gives CDR1 GTSNPN, CDR2 SVGIG (reference sequence). The CDR3 runs to 14 residues. CDR3 region: CAWSVLGSDTEAFF. The sequenced part of the CDR3 DNA is TGTGCCTGGAGTGTACTAGGGAGCGACACTGAA.

In its sample, this clone was seen many times. The read comes to an end 3 residues before the CDR3 does, leaving the germline J gene to fill in the end. This sequence joins TRBV2 and TRBJ2-1; D remains unclear. The CDR3 extends over 13 amino acids. The V end was cut by 2 bases, the J end by 5 bases, with 7 bases between. Germline V gene sequence: CDR1 SNHLY, CDR2 FYNNEI. The chain's CDR3 is CASSELANNEQFF. CDR3 bases read: TGTGCCAGCAGTGAATTGGCCAACAATGAG.

This clone has at least ten counts. The CDR3 end lies 3 residues beyond the end of the read and is filled in from the germline J gene. The V and J genes are TRBV6-2 or TRBV6-3 and TRBJ1-4, with 7 nucleotides matching TRBD1. Per germline, CDR1 MNHEY and CDR2 SVGEGT. With V trimmed by 7 bases and J by 6 bases, 8 bases remained unmatched. The CDR3 length is 14 residues. The CDR3 bases that were read are TGTGCCAGCACCTCACTGACAGGGTATGAAAAA. It specifies CASTSLTGYEK. The whole CDR3 region reads CASTSLTGYEKLFF.

This clone was observed many times. CDR3 loop: CASSIASRAYLGDTQYF. The CDR3 DNA, read in part, is TGTGCCAGTAGTATAGCTTCCAGGGCCTACCTCGGGGATACG. The V gene is TRBV19, the J gene TRBJ2-3; D possibly corresponds to TRBD1 (5 bases). Sequencing ends 3 residues short of the CDR3 end; the germline J gene provides the rest. V was shortened by 1 base and J by 6 bases, with 20 bases between the two germline ends. The germline gives CDR1 LNHDA, CDR2 SQIVND (reference sequence). The CDR3 sequence is 17 residues long.

This clone was seen a few times. This could be a read error, since a much larger clone is one nucleotide away. The read ends 3 residues before the CDR3 terminus; that terminus is restored from the germline J gene. This chain uses TRBV7-8 with TRBJ2-5, with D unclear. V lost 5 bases and J 1 base, leaving 2 bases between the germline ends. CDR1 is SGHVS and CDR2 is FQNEAQ in the germline V gene. The CDR3 is 11 amino acids. The CDR3 here is CASSLQETQYF. Partial CDR3 DNA: TGTGCCAGCAGCCTCCAAGAGACC.

This clone has at least ten counts. The read ends 3 residues shy of where the CDR3 ends; the end is completed using the germline J gene. The V gene is TRBV5-6, the J gene TRBJ1-3, with a possible D match to TRBD1 (5 bases). Germline V gives CDR1 SGHDT, CDR2 YYEEEE. This CDR3 comprises 14 residues. The ends were cut back, 4 bases at V and 2 bases at J, with 10 bases in the middle. CDR3 DNA, as far as it was read: TGTGCCAGCAGCCTGGCGGGGGCTGGAAACACC. It specifies CASSLAGAGNT. The full CDR3 protein is CASSLAGAGNTIYF.

This clone has a handful of counts. The read is 3 residues too short to cover the CDR3 end, so that end is filled in from the germline J gene. The J gene is TRBJ2-5, the V gene TRBV7-8; 8 nucleotides align to TRBD2. V shed 1 base, J shed 1 base, and the junction held 5 bases outside the gene matches. The CDR3 has 16 residues. In germline, CDR1 is SGHVS, CDR2 FQNEAQ. The CDR3 DNA, read in part, is TGTGCCAGCAGCTTAGAGTTTGGACTAGCCCAAGAGACC. Translated: CASSLEFGLAQET. The entire CDR3 protein is CASSLEFGLAQETQYF.

The table lists this clone with many counts. The read terminates 3 residues ahead of where the CDR3 ends, so the germline J gene completes it. The gene calls are TRBV20-1 and TRBJ2-5; 9 bases line up with TRBD1. CDR1 is DFQATT and CDR2 is SNEGSKA in the germline V gene (reference sequence). The V gene end was trimmed by 3 bases and the J gene end by 4 bases; junction bases not matched to a gene: 12. This CDR3 has 16 residues. The CDR3 spells CSASRAQGAFGETQYF. CDR3 bases read: TGCAGTGCTAGTAGGGCACAGGGGGCATTTGGAGAGACC.

At least ten counts were recorded for this clone. The read ends 3 residues early relative to the CDR3; the germline J gene fills the gap. This rearrangement joins TRBV7-2 to TRBJ2-1; 10 nucleotides agree with TRBD2. V shed 7 bases and J 7 bases; nucleotides not matched to a gene: 10. The CDR3 has 15 amino acids. Germline loops: CDR1 SGHTA, CDR2 FQGNSA. CDR3 bases read: TGTGCCAGCATCAACCGCGGGACTAGCGTAAATGAG. Its translation is CASINRGTSVNE. The whole CDR3 sequence reads CASINRGTSVNEQFF.

Many counts were recorded for this clone. Read sequence stops 3 residues before the CDR3 end, and the germline J gene provides the missing end. The V and J genes are TRBV12-3 or TRBV12-4 and TRBJ2-7; no reliable D call. The V and J ends lost 5 bases and 4 bases respectively, with 9 bases between them. The CDR3 has 12 amino acids. The part of the CDR3 DNA that was read is TGTGCCAGCAGTCATGGCCTTTACGAG. Amino acids: CASSHGLYE. The whole CDR3 sequence reads CASSHGLYEQYF.

About this clone itself: A junction boundary mismatches the germline segment, possibly from a read error. This CDR3 is also generated by other DNA sequences in the sample. Incomplete CDR3 DNA: TGCAGTGCTAGCGAGGGGTCAGCAACTAACGAAAAA. As protein: CSASEGSATNEK. The whole CDR3 reads CSASEGSATNEKLFF. V usage is TRBV20-1 and J usage is TRBJ1-4; TRBD1 might be the D (5 bases). The CDR3 end is not reached by the read, which stops 3 residues before it; the germline J gene fills it in. The CDR3 length is 15 residues. Looked up from germline, CDR1 is DFQATT and CDR2 is SNEGSKA (reference sequence).

Comment on this clone: The read stops 3 residues short of the end of the CDR3; the missing end is completed from the germline J gene. V usage is TRBV19 and J usage is TRBJ2-7; no firm D call. The CDR3 spans 16 residues. Germline lookup yields CDR1 LNHDA and CDR2 SQIVND (reference sequence). The V end lost 5 bases, the J end lost 4 bases, and 21 bases lay between the germline ends. The sequenced CDR3 bases are TGTGCCAGTAGTGTCAAAGGGCCCGACCTAAATTACGAG. Protein product: CASSVKGPDLNYE. The full CDR3 sequence reads CASSVKGPDLNYEQYF.

This clone has at least ten counts. Read data end 3 residues before the CDR3 end; the end is taken from the germline J gene. The chain uses TRBV4-2 and TRBJ2-7; tentatively, D is TRBD2 (6 bases). CDR3 length: 16 amino acids. Trimming stripped 4 bases from V and 6 bases from J, with 22 bases between. CDR1 LGHNA and CDR2 YNFKEQ come from the germline V gene. CDR3 amino acids: CASSPLPRFSAGEQYF. The CDR3 DNA, read in part, is TGTGCCAGCAGCCCCCTCCCCAGATTCTCAGCGGGCGAG.

This clone came up many times. The read gets to within 3 residues of the CDR3 end, and the germline J gene fills in the rest. V is TRBV2 and J is TRBJ1-5; the match to TRBD1 covers 7 bases. CDR1 and CDR2 (germline): SNHLY, FYNNEI. The CDR3 consists of 15 residues. V was clipped by 1 base and J by 6 bases; unmatched bases: 6. CDR3: CASSEEQGHGQPQHF. The sequenced CDR3 bases are TGTGCCAGCAGTGAAGAACAGGGGCACGGTCAGCCC.

In its sample, this clone was seen many times. The CDR3 goes on 3 residues after the read ends, and that part is filled in from the germline J gene. V is TRBV19 and J is TRBJ2-4; tentatively, D is TRBD1 (5 bases). The CDR3 is made up of 19 amino acids. Germline assignment: CDR1 LNHDA and CDR2 SQIVND (reference sequence). V dropped 3 bases and J dropped 0 bases, with 21 bases sitting between them. Here the CDR3 reads CASSIGDGQGPLAKNIQYF. CDR3 DNA, as far as it was read: TGTGCCAGTAGTATCGGTGATGGGCAGGGTCCCCTAGCCAAAAACATT.

This clone occurred many times. The sequenced part of the CDR3 DNA is TGTGCCAGTAAAGGACAGTCGGACACC. Protein sequence: CASKGQSDT. The CDR3 as a whole reads CASKGQSDTIYF. The V call is TRBV19, the J call TRBJ1-3; tentatively, D is TRBD1 (6 bases). The sequence runs out 3 residues before the end of the CDR3; the remainder is reconstructed from the germline J gene. V lost 7 bases and J lost 8, with 12 bases in between. CDR1 LNHDA and CDR2 SQIVND come from the germline V gene (reference sequence). The CDR3 runs 12 residues.

In its sample, this clone was seen many times. Read data end 3 residues before the CDR3 end; the end is taken from the germline J gene. The chain joins TRBV18 to TRBJ2-1, with TRBD1 identical over 10 bases. The CDR3 is made up of 15 amino acids. CDR1 and CDR2 (germline): KGHSH, LQKENI. J gave up 3 bases and V 2 bases, and 1 base lay outside the gene matches. CDR3 sequence reads: CASSPGTGDYNEQFF. CDR3 DNA (partial): TGTGCCAGCTCACCAGGGACAGGGGACTACAATGAG.

There are many counts of this clone. At the DNA level, this CDR3 is encoded by other sequences in the same sample as well. The sequenced part of the CDR3 DNA is TGTGCCAGCAGTCAGGGGGCGGAG. This translates into CASSQGAE. The full CDR3 reads CASSQGAEAFF. The chain links TRBV6-2 or TRBV6-3 to TRBJ1-1; 8 bases fit TRBD1. The read finishes 3 residues shy of the CDR3 end, and the germline J gene is used to complete it. CDR1 and CDR2 (germline): MNHEY, SVGEGT. CDR3 size: 11 residues.

As concerns this clone: The CDR3 extends 3 residues past the end of the read, so its final part is completed from the germline J gene. The genes are TRBV18 and TRBJ1-2; D gene uncertain. The CDR3 runs to 16 residues. The germline CDR1 and CDR2 sequences are KGHSH and LQKENI. The sequenced CDR3 bases are TGTGCCAGCTCACCTAGCGGGAGCTCTATTTCCTACGAC. As protein: CASSPSGSSISYD. The complete CDR3 protein is CASSPSGSSISYDYTF.

Points on this clone: A read error may be the cause here, since a much bigger clone is one base away. The sequence runs out 3 residues before the end of the CDR3; the remainder is reconstructed from the germline J gene. The V call is TRBV19, the J call TRBJ2-2; 9 bases are a match to TRBD1. The CDR3 has 16 amino acids. Germline CDR1 LNHDA, CDR2 SQIVND (reference sequence). The sequenced part of the CDR3 DNA is TGTGCCAGTAGTGTGACAGGGGGAGGTGGGGCCAACGTG. Translating gives CASSVTGGGGANV. The full CDR3 is CASSVTGGGGANVLFF.

This clone has more than one count but fewer than ten. Read sequence stops 3 residues before the CDR3 end, and the germline J gene provides the missing end. The chain carries TRBV11-2 and TRBJ2-3; 11 bases match TRBD2. V shed 6 bases, J shed 3 bases, and the junction held 5 bases outside the gene matches. The CDR3 sequence is 15 residues long. Germline-derived CDR1 and CDR2 are SGHAT and FQNNGV. This chain's CDR3 is CASRPSGGLTDTQYF. The part of the CDR3 DNA that was read is TGTGCCAGCAGACCTAGCGGGGGGTTGACAGATACG.

This clone was seen a few times. From the germline J gene comes the end of the CDR3, since the read stops 3 residues before it. The genes are TRBV5-8 and TRBJ1-1, with 8 bases fitting TRBD1. Unmatched junction bases numbered 1, after V lost 2 bases and J lost 1 base. The germline gives CDR1 SGHTS, CDR2 YDEGEE. The CDR3 is 14 residues long. Partial CDR3 DNA: TGTGCCAGCAGCTTCGGACAGGGGAACACTGAA. Its protein product is CASSFGQGNTE. The whole CDR3 sequence reads CASSFGQGNTEAFF.

This clone was detected many times. The read stops 3 residues short of the end of the CDR3; the missing end is completed from the germline J gene. V is TRBV10-3 and J is TRBJ1-2, with TRBD1 as a possible D gene (6 bases). The CDR3 has 11 residues. In germline, CDR1 is ENHRY, CDR2 SYGVKD. The CDR3 loop reads CAAGPGVGYTF. Incomplete CDR3 DNA: TGTGCCGCTGGGCCAGGGGTCGGC.